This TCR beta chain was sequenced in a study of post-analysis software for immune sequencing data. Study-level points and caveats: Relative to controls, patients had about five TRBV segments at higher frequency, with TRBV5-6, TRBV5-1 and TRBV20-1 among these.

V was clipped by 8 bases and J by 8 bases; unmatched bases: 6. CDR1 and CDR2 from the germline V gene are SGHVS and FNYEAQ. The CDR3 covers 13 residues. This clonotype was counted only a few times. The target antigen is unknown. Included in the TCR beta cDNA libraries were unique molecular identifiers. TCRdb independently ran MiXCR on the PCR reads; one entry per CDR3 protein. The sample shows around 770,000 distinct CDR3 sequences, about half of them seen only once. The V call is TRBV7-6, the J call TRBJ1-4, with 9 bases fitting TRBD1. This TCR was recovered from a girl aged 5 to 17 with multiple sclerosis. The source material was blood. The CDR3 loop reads CASSTGGREKLFF. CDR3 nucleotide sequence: TGTGCCAGCTCTACAGGGGGCCGGGAAAAACTGTTTTTT. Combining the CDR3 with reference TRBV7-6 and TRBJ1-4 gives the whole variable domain GAGVSQSPRYKVTKRGQDVALRCDPISGHVSLYWYRQALGQGPEFLTYFNYEAQQDKSGLPNDRFSAERPEGSISTLTIQRTEQRDSAMYRCASSTGGREKLFFGSGTQLSVL.